This T cell receptor (beta chain) was captured by sequencing in a study of T cell changes during pregnancy in multiple sclerosis. Produced via immunoSEQ multiplex PCR; TCRdb's table is partial and in-frame only. This sample carries tens of thousands of clones, approximately 95% of them seen once, and the ten largest clones take more than 0.12%. V lost 5 bases and J lost 4; bases outside the gene matches: 8. From germline, CDR1 is LNHDA and CDR2 SQIVND (reference sequence). This CDR3 is 14 amino acids long. Here the sequenced sample was CD4+ T cells from peripheral blood mononuclear cells, taken after pregnancy. This TCR was recovered from a female donor with multiple sclerosis, enrolled in a pregnancy study. The V and J genes are TRBV19 and TRBJ2-7; 7 nucleotides align to TRBD2. The CDR3 is CASSWGGKRYEQYF. CDR3 nucleotide sequence: TGTGCCAGTAGTTGGGGGGGAAAGAGGTACGAGCAGTACTTC.